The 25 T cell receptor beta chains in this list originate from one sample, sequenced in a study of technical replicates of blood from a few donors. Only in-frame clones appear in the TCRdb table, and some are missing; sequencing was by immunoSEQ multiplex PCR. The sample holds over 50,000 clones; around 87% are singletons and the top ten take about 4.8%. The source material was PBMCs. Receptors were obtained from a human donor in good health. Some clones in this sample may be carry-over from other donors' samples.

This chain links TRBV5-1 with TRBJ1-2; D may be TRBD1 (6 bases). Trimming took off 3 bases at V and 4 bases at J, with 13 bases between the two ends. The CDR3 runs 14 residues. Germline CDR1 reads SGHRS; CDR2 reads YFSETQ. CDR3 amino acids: CASSYGGHGYGYTF. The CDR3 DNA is TGCGCCAGCAGCTACGGGGGGCATGGCTATGGCTACACCTTC.

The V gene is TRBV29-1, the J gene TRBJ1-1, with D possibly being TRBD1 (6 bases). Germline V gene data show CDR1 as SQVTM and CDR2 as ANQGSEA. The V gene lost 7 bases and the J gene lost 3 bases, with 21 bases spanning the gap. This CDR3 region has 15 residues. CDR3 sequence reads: CSGKRGGGMDTEAFF. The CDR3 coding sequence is TGCAGCGGAAAAAGAGGTGGGGGCATGGACACTGAAGCTTTCTTT.

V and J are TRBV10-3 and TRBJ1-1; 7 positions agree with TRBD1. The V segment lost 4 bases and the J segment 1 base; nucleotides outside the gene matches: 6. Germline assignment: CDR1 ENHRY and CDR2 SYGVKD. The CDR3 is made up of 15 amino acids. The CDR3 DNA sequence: TGTGCCATCAGTGTGAAGGGGGCCCCGAACACTGAAGCTTTCTTT. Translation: CAISVKGAPNTEAFF.

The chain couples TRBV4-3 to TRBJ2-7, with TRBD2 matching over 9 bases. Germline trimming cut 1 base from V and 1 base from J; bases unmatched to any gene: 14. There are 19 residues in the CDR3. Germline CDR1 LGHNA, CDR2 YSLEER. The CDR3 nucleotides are TGCGCCAGCAGCCAAGTTTACAGGGGTTCAGCGGGAGGTTCCTACGAGCAGTACTTC. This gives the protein CASSQVYRGSAGGSYEQYF.

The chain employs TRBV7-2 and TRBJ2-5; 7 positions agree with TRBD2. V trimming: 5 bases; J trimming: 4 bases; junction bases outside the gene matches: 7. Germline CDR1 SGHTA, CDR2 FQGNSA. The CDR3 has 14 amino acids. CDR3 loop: CASSKWLAAETQYF. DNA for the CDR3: TGTGCCAGCAGCAAGTGGCTAGCGGCAGAGACCCAGTACTTC.

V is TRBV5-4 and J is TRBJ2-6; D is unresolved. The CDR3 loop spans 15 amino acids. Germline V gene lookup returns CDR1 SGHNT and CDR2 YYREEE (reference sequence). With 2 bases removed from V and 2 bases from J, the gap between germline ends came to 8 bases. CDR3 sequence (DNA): TGTGCCAGCAGCTTTCGGGTAGCTGGGGCCAACGTCCTGACTTTC. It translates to CASSFRVAGANVLTF.

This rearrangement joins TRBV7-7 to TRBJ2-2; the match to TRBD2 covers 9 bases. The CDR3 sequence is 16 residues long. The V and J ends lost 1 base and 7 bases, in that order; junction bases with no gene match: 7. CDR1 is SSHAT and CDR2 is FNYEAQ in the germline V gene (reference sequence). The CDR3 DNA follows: TGTGCCAGCAGCTTAGGGGCGGGAGGGCCCGGCGGGGAGCTGTTTTTT. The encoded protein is CASSLGAGGPGGELFF. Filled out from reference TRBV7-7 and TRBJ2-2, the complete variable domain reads GAGVSQSPRYKVTKRGQDVTLRCDPISSHATLYWYQQALGQGPEFLTYFNYEAQPDKSGLPSDRFSAERPEGSISTLTIQRTEQRDSAMYRCASSLGAGGPGGELFFGEGSRLTVL.

The CDR3, as DNA: TGTGCCAGCAGCTCCCCTGCGGAGTTTGAGCAGTTCTTC. It encodes CASSSPAEFEQFF. This chain uses TRBV7-9 with TRBJ2-1, with D hard to call. This CDR3 is 13 amino acids long. V shed 4 bases and J shed 9 bases, with 13 bases lying between them. The germline gives CDR1 SEHNR, CDR2 FQNEAQ (reference sequence).

As DNA, the CDR3 is TGTGCCAGCAGTTACGGCCAGGGGGCCAATCAGCCCCAGCATTTT. Residues: CASSYGQGANQPQHF. V usage is TRBV6-5 and J usage is TRBJ1-5; 8 positions match TRBD1. This CDR3 is 15 amino acids long. V was pared by 2 bases and J by 3 bases, with 3 bases of the junction left unmatched. Germline assignment: CDR1 MNHEY and CDR2 SVGAGI.

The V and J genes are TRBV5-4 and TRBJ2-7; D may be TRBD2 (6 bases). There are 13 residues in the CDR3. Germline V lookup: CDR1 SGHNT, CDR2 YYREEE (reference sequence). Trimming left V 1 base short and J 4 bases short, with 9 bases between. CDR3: CASSLWAGYEQYF. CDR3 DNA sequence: TGTGCCAGCAGCTTGTGGGCGGGGTACGAGCAGTACTTC.

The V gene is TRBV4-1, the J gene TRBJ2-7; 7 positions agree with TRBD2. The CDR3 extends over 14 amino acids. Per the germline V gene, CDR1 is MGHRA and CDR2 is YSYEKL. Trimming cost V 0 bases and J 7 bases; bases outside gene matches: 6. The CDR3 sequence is CASSQEGTILEQYF. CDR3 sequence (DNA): TGCGCCAGCAGCCAAGAGGGGACTATTCTGGAGCAGTACTTC.

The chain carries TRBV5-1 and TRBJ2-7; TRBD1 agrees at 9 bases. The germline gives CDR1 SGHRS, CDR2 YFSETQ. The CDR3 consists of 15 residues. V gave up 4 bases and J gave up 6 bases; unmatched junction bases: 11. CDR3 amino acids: CASSPIRTGEGEQYF. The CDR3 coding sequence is TGCGCCAGCAGCCCTATACGGACAGGGGAGGGCGAGCAGTACTTC.

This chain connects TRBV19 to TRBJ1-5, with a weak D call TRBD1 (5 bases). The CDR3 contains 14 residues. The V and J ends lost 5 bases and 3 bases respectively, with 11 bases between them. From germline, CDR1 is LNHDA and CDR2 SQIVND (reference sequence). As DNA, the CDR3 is TGTGCCAGTAGTCCCCAGGGAACCAATCAGCCCCAGCATTTT. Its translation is CASSPQGTNQPQHF. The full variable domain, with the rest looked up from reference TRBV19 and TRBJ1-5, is DGGITQSPKYLFRKEGQNVTLSCEQNLNHDAMYWYRQDPGQGLRLIYYSQIVNDFQKGDIAEGYSVSREKKESFPLTVTSAQKNPTAFYLCASSPQGTNQPQHFGDGTRLSIL.

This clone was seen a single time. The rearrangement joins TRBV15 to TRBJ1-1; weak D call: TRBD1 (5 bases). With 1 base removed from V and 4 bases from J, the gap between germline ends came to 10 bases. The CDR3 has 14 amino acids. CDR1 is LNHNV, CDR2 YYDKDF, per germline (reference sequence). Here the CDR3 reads CATSRGGGSTEAFF. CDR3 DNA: TGTGCCACCAGCAGAGGGGGCGGCAGCACTGAAGCTTTCTTT.

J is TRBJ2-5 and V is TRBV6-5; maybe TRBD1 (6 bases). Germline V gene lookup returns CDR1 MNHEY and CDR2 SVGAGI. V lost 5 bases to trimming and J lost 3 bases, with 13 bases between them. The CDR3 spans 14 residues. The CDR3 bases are TGTGCCAGCAGTCACCGGACAGCAAAAGAGACCCAGTACTTC. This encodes CASSHRTAKETQYF.

The CDR3 spells CASSPLGGSDETQYF. The DNA for the CDR3 is TGTGCCAGCAGTCCCCTTGGAGGGTCCGATGAGACCCAGTACTTC. The chain recombines TRBV25-1 with TRBJ2-5; D might be TRBD2 (6 bases). Germline assignment: CDR1 MGHDK and CDR2 SYGVNS. V was trimmed by 5 bases and J by 5 bases, leaving 18 bases between them. There are 15 residues in the CDR3.

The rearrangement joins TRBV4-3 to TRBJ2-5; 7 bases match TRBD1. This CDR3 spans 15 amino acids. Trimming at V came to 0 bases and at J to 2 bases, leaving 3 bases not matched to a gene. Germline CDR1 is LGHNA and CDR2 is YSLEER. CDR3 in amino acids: CASSQDRQGQETQYF. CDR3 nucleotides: TGCGCCAGCAGCCAAGATAGACAGGGACAAGAGACCCAGTACTTC.

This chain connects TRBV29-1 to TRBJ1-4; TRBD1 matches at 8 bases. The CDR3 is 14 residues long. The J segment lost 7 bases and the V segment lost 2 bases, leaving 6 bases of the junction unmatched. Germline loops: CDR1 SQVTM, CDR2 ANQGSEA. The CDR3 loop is CSVESGTGPEKLFF. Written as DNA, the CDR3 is TGCAGCGTTGAAAGCGGGACAGGCCCTGAAAAACTGTTTTTT.

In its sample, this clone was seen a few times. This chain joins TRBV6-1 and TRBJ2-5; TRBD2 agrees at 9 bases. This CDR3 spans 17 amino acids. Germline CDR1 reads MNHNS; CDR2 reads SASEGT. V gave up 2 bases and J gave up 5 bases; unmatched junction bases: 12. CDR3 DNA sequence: TGTGCCAGCAGTGAACCCCCGGGCGGGGGGGCTGGGGAGACCCAGTACTTC. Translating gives CASSEPPGGGAGETQYF.

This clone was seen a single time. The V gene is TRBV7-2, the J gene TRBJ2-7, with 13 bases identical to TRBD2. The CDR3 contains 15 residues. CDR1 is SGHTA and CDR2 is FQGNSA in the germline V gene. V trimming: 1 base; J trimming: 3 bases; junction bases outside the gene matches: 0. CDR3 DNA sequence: TGTGCCAGCAGCTTAGGGACTAGCGGGAGCTACGAGCAGTACTTC. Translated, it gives CASSLGTSGSYEQYF.

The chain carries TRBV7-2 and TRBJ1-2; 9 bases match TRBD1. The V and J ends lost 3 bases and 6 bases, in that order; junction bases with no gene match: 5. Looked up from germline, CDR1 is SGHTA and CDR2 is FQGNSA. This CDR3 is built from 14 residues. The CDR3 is CASSLGQGEHGYTF. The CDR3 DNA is TGTGCCAGCAGCTTGGGACAGGGCGAACATGGCTACACCTTC.

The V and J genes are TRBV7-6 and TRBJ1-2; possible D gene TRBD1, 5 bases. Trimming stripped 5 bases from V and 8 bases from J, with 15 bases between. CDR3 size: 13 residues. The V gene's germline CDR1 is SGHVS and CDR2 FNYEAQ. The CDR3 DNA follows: TGTGCCAGCAGCCCGACAGTGGCTGGGGGCTACACCTTC. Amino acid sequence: CASSPTVAGGYTF.

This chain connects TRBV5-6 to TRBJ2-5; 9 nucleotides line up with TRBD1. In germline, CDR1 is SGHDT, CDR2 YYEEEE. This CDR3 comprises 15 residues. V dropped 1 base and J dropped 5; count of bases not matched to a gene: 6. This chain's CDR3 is CASSLYRGLSETQYF. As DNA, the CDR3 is TGTGCCAGCAGCTTGTACAGGGGGCTATCGGAGACCCAGTACTTC.

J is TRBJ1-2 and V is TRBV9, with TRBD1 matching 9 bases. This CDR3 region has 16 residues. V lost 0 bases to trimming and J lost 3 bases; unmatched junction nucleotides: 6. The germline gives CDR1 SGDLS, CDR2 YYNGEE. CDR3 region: CASSVVGDRADYGYTF. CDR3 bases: TGTGCCAGCAGCGTAGTAGGGGACAGGGCGGACTATGGCTACACCTTC.

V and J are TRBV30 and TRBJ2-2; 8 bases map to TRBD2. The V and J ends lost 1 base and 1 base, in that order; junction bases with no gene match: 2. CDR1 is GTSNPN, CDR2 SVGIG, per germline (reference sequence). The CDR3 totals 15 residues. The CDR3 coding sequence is TGTGCCTGGAGTGGCACTAGCGGGAACACCGGGGAGCTGTTTTTT. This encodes CAWSGTSGNTGELFF.